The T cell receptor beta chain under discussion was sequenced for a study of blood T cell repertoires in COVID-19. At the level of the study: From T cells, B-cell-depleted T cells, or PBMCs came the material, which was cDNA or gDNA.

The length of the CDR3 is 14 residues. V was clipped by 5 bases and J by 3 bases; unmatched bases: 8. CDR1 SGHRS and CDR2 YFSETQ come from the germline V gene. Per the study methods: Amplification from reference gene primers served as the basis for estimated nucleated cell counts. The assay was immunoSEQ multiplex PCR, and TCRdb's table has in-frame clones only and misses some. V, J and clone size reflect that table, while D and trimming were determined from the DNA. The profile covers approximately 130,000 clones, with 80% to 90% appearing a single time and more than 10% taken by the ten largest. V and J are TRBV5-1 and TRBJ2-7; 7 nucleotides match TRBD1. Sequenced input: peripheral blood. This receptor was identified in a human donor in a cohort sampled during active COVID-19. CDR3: CASSPGQSIYEQYF. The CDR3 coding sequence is TGCGCCAGCAGTCCGGGACAGTCTATCTACGAGCAGTACTTC.